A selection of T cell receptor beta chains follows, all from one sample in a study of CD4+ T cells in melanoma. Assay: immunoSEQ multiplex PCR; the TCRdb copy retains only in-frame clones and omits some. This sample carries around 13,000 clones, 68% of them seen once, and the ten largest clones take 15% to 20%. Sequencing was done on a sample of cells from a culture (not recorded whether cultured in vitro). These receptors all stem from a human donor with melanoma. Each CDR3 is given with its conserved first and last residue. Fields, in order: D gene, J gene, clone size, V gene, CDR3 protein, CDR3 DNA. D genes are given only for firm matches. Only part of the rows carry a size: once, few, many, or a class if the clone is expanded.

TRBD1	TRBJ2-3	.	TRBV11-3	CASSLSTGSDTQYF	TGTGCCAGCAGCCTGTCGACAGGGTCAGATACGCAGTATTTT
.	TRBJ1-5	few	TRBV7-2	CASGDRRNQPQHF	TGTGCCAGCGGTGACCGACGCAATCAGCCCCAGCATTTT
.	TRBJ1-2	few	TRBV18	CASSPPSSDYGYTF	TGTGCCAGCTCACCACCTTCGTCAGACTATGGCTACACCTTC
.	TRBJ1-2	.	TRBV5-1	CASSLDRGRGYTF	TGCGCCAGCAGCTTGGACCGGGGTCGGGGCTACACCTTC
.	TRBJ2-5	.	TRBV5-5	CASSLNPTNQETQYF	TGTGCCAGCAGCTTGAATCCGACTAACCAAGAGACCCAGTACTTC
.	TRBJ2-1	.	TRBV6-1	CASRRVINNEQFF	TGTGCCAGCAGGCGGGTGATAAACAATGAGCAGTTCTTC
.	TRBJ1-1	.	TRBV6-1	CASSEATGWDTEAFF	TGTGCCAGCAGTGAAGCGACAGGTTGGGACACTGAAGCTTTCTTT
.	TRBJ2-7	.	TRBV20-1	CSLGRYYEQYF	TGCAGCCTAGGCCGATACTACGAGCAGTACTTC
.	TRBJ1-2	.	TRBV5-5	CASSGIWAGSYGYTF	TGTGCCAGCAGCGGGATCTGGGCCGGGAGCTATGGCTACACCTTC
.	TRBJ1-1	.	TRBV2	CASEWDVNTEAFF	TGTGCCAGCGAGTGGGATGTGAACACTGAAGCTTTCTTT
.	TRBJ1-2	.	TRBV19	CASSIGANYGYTF	TGTGCCAGTAGTATAGGCGCTAACTATGGCTACACCTTC
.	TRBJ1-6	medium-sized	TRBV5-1	CASSPGGAQSSYNSPLHF	TGCGCCAGCAGCCCGGGAGGGGCTCAGAGCTCCTATAATTCACCCCTCCACTTT
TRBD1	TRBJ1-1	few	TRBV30	CAWSAPQTGVNTEAFF	TGTGCCTGGAGCGCCCCACAAACAGGGGTGAACACTGAAGCTTTCTTT
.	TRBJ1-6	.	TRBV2	CASIPISSYNSPLHF	TGTGCCAGCATCCCCATTAGCTCCTATAATTCACCCCTCCACTTT
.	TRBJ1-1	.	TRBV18	CASSQGVVGNTEAFF	TGTGCCAGCTCACAGGGAGTCGTTGGGAACACTGAAGCTTTCTTT
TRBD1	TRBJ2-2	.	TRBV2	CASAGAGGGTGELFF	TGTGCCAGCGCCGGCGCAGGGGGCGGCACCGGGGAGCTGTTTTTT
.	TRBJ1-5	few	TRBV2	CASSEELGPDQPQHF	TGTGCCAGCAGTGAAGAGTTGGGGCCCGATCAGCCCCAGCATTTT
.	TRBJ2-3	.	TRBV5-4	CASRGRGAGTDTQYF	TGTGCCAGCAGGGGCCGGGGGGCGGGCACAGATACGCAGTATTTT
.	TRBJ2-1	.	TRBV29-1	CSLGQAGYNEQFF	TGCAGCTTAGGACAGGCGGGGTACAATGAGCAGTTCTTC
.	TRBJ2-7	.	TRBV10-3	CAISESPQRNSYEQYF	TGTGCCATCAGTGAGAGTCCCCAGCGGAACTCCTACGAGCAGTACTTC
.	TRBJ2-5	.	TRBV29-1	CSVEAGDYQETQYF	TGCAGCGTTGAAGCAGGGGACTACCAAGAGACCCAGTACTTC
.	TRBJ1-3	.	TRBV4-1	CASSPLGGNTIYF	TGCGCCAGCAGCCCCTTAGGTGGAAACACCATATATTTT
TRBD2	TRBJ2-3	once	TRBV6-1	CASRRGGEGTQYF	TGTGCCAGCAGGCGGGGGGGCGAGGGTACGCAGTATTTT
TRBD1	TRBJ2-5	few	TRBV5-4	CASSHGRDRVMATQYF	TGTGCCAGCAGCCACGGGCGGGACAGGGTGATGGCGACCCAGTACTTC
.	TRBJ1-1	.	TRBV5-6	CASSLDSVFGAFF	TGTGCCAGCAGCTTGGATAGTGTCTTTGGAGCTTTCTTT
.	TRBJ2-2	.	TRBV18	CASSPPRGAGNTGELFF	TGTGCCAGCTCACCACCGCGAGGCGCTGGGAACACCGGGGAGCTGTTTTTT
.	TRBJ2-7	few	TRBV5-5	CASSNTDSTPVSF	TGTGCCAGCAGCAATACAGACAGTACCCCGGTTTCATTC
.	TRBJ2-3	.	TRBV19	CASSMTFTNTQYF	TGTGCCAGTAGTATGACGTTTACGAATACGCAGTATTTT
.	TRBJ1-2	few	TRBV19	CASSTRGLRLLNYGYTF	TGTGCCAGTAGTACTCGGGGCCTCCGTCTCCTTAACTATGGCTACACCTTC
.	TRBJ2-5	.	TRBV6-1	CASSQSGHETQYF	TGTGCCAGCAGTCAATCAGGGCACGAGACCCAGTACTTC
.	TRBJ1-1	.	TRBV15	CATSRALAPLAFF	TGTGCCACCAGCAGAGCCCTAGCCCCCTTGGCTTTCTTT
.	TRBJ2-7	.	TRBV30	CAWSVWQASSYEQYF	TGTGCCTGGAGTGTCTGGCAGGCGAGCTCCTACGAGCAGTACTTC
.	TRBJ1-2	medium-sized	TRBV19	CASSIGQPRYYGYTF	TGTGCCAGTAGTATCGGGCAGCCGAGATACTATGGCTACACCTTC
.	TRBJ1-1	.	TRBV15	CATSRHQGNTEAFF	TGTGCCACCAGCAGACACCAGGGGAACACTGAAGCTTTCTTT
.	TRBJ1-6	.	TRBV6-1	CASSESGGFGSPLHF	TGTGCCAGCAGCGAGTCTGGGGGCTTTGGTTCACCCCTCCACTTT
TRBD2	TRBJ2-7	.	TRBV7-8	CASSREGYEQYF	TGTGCCAGCAGCCGGGAGGGCTACGAGCAGTACTTC
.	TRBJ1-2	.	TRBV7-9	CASSLSRTQGSHGYTF	TGTGCCAGCAGCTTATCAAGGACACAGGGATCCCATGGCTACACCTTC
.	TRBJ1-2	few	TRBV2	CASSESGLGGYTF	TGTGCCAGCAGTGAGTCGGGATTGGGTGGCTACACCTTC
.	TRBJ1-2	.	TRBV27	CASSPRQLGYGYTF	TGTGCCAGCAGCCCTAGGCAGTTAGGGTATGGCTACACCTTC
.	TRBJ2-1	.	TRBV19	CASSKKGSSYNEQFF	TGTGCCAGTAGTAAAAAGGGGAGCTCCTACAATGAGCAGTTCTTC
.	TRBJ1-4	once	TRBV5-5	CASSLGQPRTNEKLFF	TGTGCCAGCAGCTTGGGACAGCCCCGAACTAATGAAAAACTGTTTTTT
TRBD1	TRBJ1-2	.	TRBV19	CASMGTGVEGNYGYTF	TGTGCCAGTATGGGGACAGGGGTCGAGGGAAACTATGGCTACACCTTC
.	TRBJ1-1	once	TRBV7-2	CASSSRWGLVTEAFF	TGTGCCAGCAGCTCGAGGTGGGGCTTGGTGACTGAAGCTTTCTTT
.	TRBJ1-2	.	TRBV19	CASRSTQPPNYGYTF	TGTGCCAGTAGAAGTACACAACCTCCCAACTATGGCTACACCTTC
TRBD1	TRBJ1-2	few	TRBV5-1	CASSLVGGSWGYTF	TGCGCCAGCAGCTTGGTAGGGGGCTCGTGGGGCTACACCTTC
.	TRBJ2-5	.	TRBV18	CASSPRLTETQYF	TGTGCCAGCTCACCACGGCTAACAGAGACCCAGTACTTC
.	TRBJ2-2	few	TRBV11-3	CASSLAAGELFF	TGTGCCAGCAGCTTAGCGGCCGGGGAGCTGTTTTTT
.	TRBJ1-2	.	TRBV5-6	CASSLAGRGHGYTF	TGTGCCAGCAGCTTGGCCGGCAGGGGACATGGCTACACCTTC
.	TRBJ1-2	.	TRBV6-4	CASSATVGAGGYTF	TGTGCCAGCAGTGCCACCGTCGGGGCAGGGGGCTACACCTTC